This T cell receptor (beta chain) appears in the sequencing data of a study of control samples from healthy donors and cancer patients. Libraries were prepared by immunoSEQ multiplex PCR; TCRdb keeps only in-frame clonotypes and omits some of them. The data contain about 130,000 clones, approximately 90% of them singletons. Specimen: blood. This TCR derives from a man between 18 and 35 years old in good health.

The CDR3 region is CAIRDSYTGELFF. The CDR3 DNA follows: TGTGCCATCAGGGACTCATACACCGGGGAGCTGTTTTTT. The chain recombines TRBV10-3 with TRBJ2-2; a weak D match, TRBD2 (5 bases). The CDR3 has 13 amino acids. The germline gives CDR1 ENHRY, CDR2 SYGVKD. Trimming left V 6 bases short and J 3 bases short, with 8 bases between.